These 3 T cell receptor beta chains came from one sample sequenced in a study of molecular identifiers for immune sequencing clone quantification. Each CDR3 protein is one row after TCRdb ran MiXCR on the PCR reads. Of some 650,000 distinct CDR3 sequences in the sample, nearly 20% were seen once. The sample was naive CD8+ T cells from blood, with Jurkat cell RNA spiked in. The subset is: FACS-sorted CD8+CD4-CCR7+CD45RA+ naive T cells. The receptors originated from a human donor in good health. Some libraries in this study had Jurkat cell RNA spiked in.

Of note for this clonotype: This may stem from a read error, because a much larger clone lies one nucleotide away. V usage is TRBV11-2 and J usage is TRBJ2-3, with 9 bases lining up with TRBD2. Trimming took 4 bases from V and 8 from J; bases not matched to a gene: 10. CDR1 SGHAT and CDR2 FQNNGV come from the germline V gene. The CDR3 runs to 15 residues. CDR3 loop: CASSYRGGVSGTQYF. In DNA form, the CDR3 reads TGTGCCAGCAGCTATCGCGGGGGGGTATCAGGTACGCAGTATTTT.

The V gene is TRBV2, the J gene TRBJ2-7; D is uncertain. Germline assignment: CDR1 SNHLY and CDR2 FYNNEI. The CDR3 length is 13 residues. V lost 4 bases, J lost 3 bases, and 10 bases lay in between. The CDR3 DNA is TGTGCCAGCAGTGGAAGGCCGAGCTACGAGCAGTACTTC. Translation gives CASSGRPSYEQYF. The variable domain in full, completed from reference TRBV2 and TRBJ2-7, reads EPEVTQTPSHQVTQMGQEVILRCVPISNHLYFYWYRQILGQKVEFLVSFYNNEISEKSEIFDDQFSVERPDGSNFTLKIRSTKLEDSAMYFCASSGRPSYEQYFGPGTRLTVT.

Points on this clonotype: A much larger clonotype is one base distant, so this may be a read error. Since the CDR3 does not end with the conserved phenylalanine or tryptophan, this likely comes from a read error. As DNA, the CDR3 is TGTGCCAGCAGCTCGCGGACGGCAACTAAAGGTGAAGCTTTCCTT. Translated: CASSSRTATKGEAFL. The chain uses TRBV7-9 and TRBJ1-1; no reliable D call. From germline, CDR1 is SEHNR and CDR2 FQNEAQ (reference sequence). V was shortened by 4 bases and J by 7 bases, with 19 bases between the two germline ends. The CDR3 extends over 15 amino acids.